This TCR beta chain was observed in a study of early T cells in non-severe SARS-CoV-2 infection. Study-level information: Chains were unpaired, as sequencing was done on bulk RNA from unsorted whole blood. Study-wide results and limits: Sequences matched to VDJdb favored anti-spike CD8 responses, while private and CD4 specificities were missed.

The CDR3 has 16 amino acids. V lost 3 bases and J lost 6; bases outside the gene matches: 10. CDR1 is SGHVS, CDR2 FQNEAQ, per germline. With respect to this clonotype: What it recognizes is unknown.

Individually, cDNA molecules had unique molecular identifiers attached to them. One entry per CDR3 protein results from TCRdb running MiXCR on the 5' RACE reads. The data show about 110,000 distinct CDR3 sequences, around 10% seen once. The sequenced sample was whole blood. The sequence was collected from an adult who was a healthcare worker with PCR-confirmed SARS-CoV-2 infection or an uninfected control (not recorded which). The V and J genes are TRBV7-8 and TRBJ2-1; 8 bases align to TRBD1. The CDR3 coding sequence is TGTGCCAGCAGCTTCGGGACAGGTCTGCCCCCCAATGAGCAGTTCTTC. This translates into CASSFGTGLPPNEQFF. Full variable domain (rest looked up from reference TRBV7-8 and TRBJ2-1): GAGVSQSPRYKVAKRGQDVALRCDPISGHVSLFWYQQALGQGPEFLTYFQNEAQLDKSGLPSDRFFAERPEGSVSTLKIQRTQQEDSAVYLCASSFGTGLPPNEQFFGPGTRLTVL.